This T cell receptor beta chain came from a study of shared clonotypes between healthy human individuals. Notes on the study in general: In general, naive subsets displayed greater estimated richness than memory subsets did.

Germline V gene lookup returns CDR1 MGHDK and CDR2 SYGVNS. V shed 7 bases and J shed 0 bases, with 10 bases lying between them. The CDR3 is made up of 13 amino acids. Once extracted for a subset, genomic DNA was divided evenly among several immunoSEQ plates. The authors loaded roughly 200 ng DNA, roughly 33,000 T cell genomes, into sorted-subset replicate PCRs. Data came from immunoSEQ multiplex PCR; TCRdb stores just in-frame clones and leaves some out. The table lists about 690,000 clones, 90% of them singletons. Details on this clone: The antigen is undetermined.

The rearrangement joins TRBV25-1 to TRBJ2-7; no reliable D call. The clonotype originates from a man in his late teens or twenties in good health. Some clones in this sample may be carry-over from other donors' samples. Sequenced input: memory CD8+ T cells from PBMCs. The subset here: CD45RO+ cells pooled with CCR7-negative TemRA cells. CDR3 nucleotide sequence: TGTGCCAGCACCCCGGGTTACTCCTACGAGCAGTACTTC. Translation gives CASTPGYSYEQYF.